One sample yielded the 4 T cell receptor beta chains listed below, sequenced in a study of STAT5B mutations in CD4+ large granular lymphocyte leukemia (dated by TCRdb to about 2022). The library was built by means of the immunoSEQ multiplex PCR assay. TCRdb took this table from immuneACCESS and kept in-frame rearrangements with V and J called. Such tables lack part of the clones; where checked against another copy, unresolved V genes explain under half of the gap, and the rest is unexplained. For this sample the table gives some 51,000 clones, of which 65% to 85% were detected only once. The ten top clones hold 0.3% to 0.4% of the sample. Sequenced sample: CD4+ T cells from blood buffy coats. These receptors were taken from a human donor in good health.

The gene calls are TRBV1 and TRBJ1-3; TRBD1, the table's D call, lacks a check against the DNA. TRBV1 is given as a pseudogene. The CDR3 spans 14 residues. The CDR3 DNA follows: TGCACCAGCAGCATGAGGGACAGAACAAACACCATATATTTT. Protein: CTSSMRDRTNTIYF.

The V and J genes are TRBV5-1 and TRBJ2-2; 7 bases line up with TRBD2. The CDR3 contains 16 residues. The trim removed 4 bases at V and 3 bases at J, leaving 9 bases unmatched. Germline V gene lookup returns CDR1 SGHRS and CDR2 YFSETQ. The CDR3 here is CASSPGRGGDTGELFF. The CDR3 coding sequence is TGCGCCAGCAGCCCGGGACGTGGGGGGGACACCGGGGAGCTGTTTTTT.

The chain joins TRBV6-5 to TRBJ2-4, with D uncertain. The ends were cut back, 7 bases at V and 0 bases at J, with 13 bases in the middle. The CDR3 is 15 amino acids. In germline, CDR1 is MNHEY, CDR2 SVGAGI. The CDR3 sequence is CASKKSFLAKNIQYF. CDR3 bases: TGTGCCAGCAAGAAGTCCTTTCTAGCCAAAAACATTCAGTACTTC.

DNA of the CDR3: TGTGCCAGCAGCTTGGATCTAGCAAATCCCACAGATACGCAGTATTTT. Translating it yields CASSLDLANPTDTQYF. V is TRBV5-4 and J is TRBJ2-3, with TRBD2 as a possible D gene (5 bases). CDR1 is SGHNT and CDR2 is YYREEE in the germline V gene (reference sequence). CDR3 length: 16 amino acids. Trimming shortened V by 0 bases and J by 2 bases, and 13 bases separated the two germline ends.